The 18 T cell receptor beta chains reported below all come from one sample, sequenced in a study of T-cell memory formation after mild COVID-19. In TCRdb, the 5' RACE reads were re-called with MiXCR into one record per CDR3 protein. The sample yields approximately 490,000 distinct CDR3 sequences, approximately 20% seen once. The sample was PBMCs or a T cell subset sorted from them (not recorded which). Source of these receptors: an adult woman who had mild COVID-19 (a few samples of this study predate the infection). Cell type and time point are not known.

V gene TRBV11-2 combines with J gene TRBJ2-3; D is uncertain. Trimming left V 0 bases short and J 4 bases short, with 8 bases between. Germline loops: CDR1 SGHAT, CDR2 FQNNGV. This CDR3 has 14 residues. CDR3 sequence (DNA): TGTGCCAGCAGCTTAGATCAGGTGGCAGATACGCAGTATTTT. As protein: CASSLDQVADTQYF.

The V call is TRBV12-3 or TRBV12-4, the J call TRBJ1-4; D perhaps matches TRBD1 (5 bases). V lost 8 bases and J lost 10, with 14 bases in between. The length of the CDR3 is 12 residues. This chain's CDR3 is CASALGGVKLFF. CDR3 nucleotide sequence: TGTGCCAGCGCCCTGGGGGGTGTAAAACTGTTTTTT.

The genes are TRBV4-2 and TRBJ2-5, with D possibly matching TRBD2 (7 bases). This CDR3 has 16 amino acids. Looked up from germline, CDR1 is LGHNA and CDR2 is YNFKEQ. The V gene lost 0 bases and the J gene lost 4 bases, with 15 bases spanning the gap. The CDR3 sequence is CASSQDPLGGGETQYF. DNA for the CDR3: TGTGCCAGCAGCCAAGACCCCCTGGGAGGGGGAGAGACCCAGTACTTC.

The count of this clonotype is one. The chain employs TRBV6-5 and TRBJ1-1; D is possibly TRBD1 (5 bases). This CDR3 has 14 amino acids. In germline, CDR1 is MNHEY, CDR2 SVGAGI. Trimming shortened V by 5 bases and J by 10 bases, and 20 bases separated the two germline ends. The CDR3 DNA reads as TGTGCCAGCAGTCTATCTGGGGGTCTGCTTGGAGCTTTCTTT. Translating gives CASSLSGGLLGAFF.

This clonotype was seen more than once but under ten times. This sequence joins TRBV4-3 and TRBJ2-7, with TRBD1 matching over 8 bases. The CDR3 consists of 15 residues. Trimming removed 1 base from V and 2 bases from J; junction bases left unmatched: 4. CDR1 and CDR2 from the germline V gene are LGHNA and YSLEER. The CDR3 nucleotides are TGCGCCAGCAGCCAAGGACAGGGGCCCACCTACGAGCAGTACTTC. It specifies CASSQGQGPTYEQYF.

V is TRBV7-2 and J is TRBJ2-7, with 10 bases identical to TRBD1. The CDR3 is 16 residues long. V was pared by 2 bases and J by 4 bases, with 8 bases of the junction left unmatched. CDR1 and CDR2 (germline): SGHTA, FQGNSA. DNA of the CDR3: TGTGCCAGCAGCTTAACCGGGACAGGGGTTATGTACGAGCAGTACTTC. Protein: CASSLTGTGVMYEQYF.

Only a few counts were recorded for this clonotype. This chain links TRBV9 with TRBJ2-6; D is unclear. The CDR3 covers 15 residues. V was cut by 4 bases and J by 9 bases, with 17 bases left in between. Germline values: CDR1 SGDLS, CDR2 YYNGEE. CDR3 bases: TGTGCCAGCAGCCCTTCGTGGGCCGCCTTCAACGTCCTGACTTTC. It codes for CASSPSWAAFNVLTF.

The rearrangement links TRBV3-1 to TRBJ2-5; perhaps TRBD2 as D (6 bases). Germline V gene lookup returns CDR1 LGHDT and CDR2 YNNKEL (reference sequence). The CDR3 is made up of 14 amino acids. V shed 0 bases and J shed 11 bases, with 16 bases lying between them. The CDR3 DNA is TGTGCCAGCAGCCAAGATTCTACTAGCTTTGAGCAGTACTTC. Its translation: CASSQDSTSFEQYF.

CDR3 sequence reads: CASSPSRDDEQFF. CDR3 sequence (DNA): TGTGCCAGCTCACCGAGCAGGGATGATGAGCAGTTCTTC. The chain employs TRBV18 and TRBJ2-1, with a possible D match to TRBD1 (5 bases). This CDR3 comprises 13 residues. CDR1 and CDR2 (germline): KGHSH, LQKENI. Trimming took off 3 bases at V and 8 bases at J, with 11 bases between the two ends.

The genes are TRBV6-2 or TRBV6-3 and TRBJ1-1; D remains unclear. Trimming took off 8 bases at V and 1 base at J, with 14 bases between the two ends. This CDR3 has 14 residues. CDR1 MNHEY and CDR2 SVGEGT come from the germline V gene. The DNA of the CDR3 is TGTGCCAGCCTCTCCGGGAATAGGAACACTGAAGCTTTCTTT. The encoded protein is CASLSGNRNTEAFF.

The chain couples TRBV5-5 to TRBJ2-7; D remains ambiguous. V lost 6 bases to trimming and J lost 0 bases, with 4 bases between them. Germline V gene data show CDR1 as SGHKS and CDR2 as YYEKEE (reference sequence). CDR3 size: 11 residues. CDR3 in amino acids: CASISSYEQYF. CDR3 nucleotides: TGTGCCAGCATTAGCTCCTACGAGCAGTACTTC.

This clonotype was detected a few times. The chain joins TRBV7-2 to TRBJ2-3, with a weak D call TRBD2 (6 bases). V gave up 5 bases and J gave up 0 bases, with 18 bases separating them. This CDR3 region has 17 residues. Germline CDR1 is SGHTA and CDR2 is FQGNSA. The CDR3, as DNA: TGTGCCAGCAGCCTCGGACTACTATCCACTAGCACAGATACGCAGTATTTT. Its protein product is CASSLGLLSTSTDTQYF.

The chain uses TRBV6-2 or TRBV6-3 and TRBJ2-3; TRBD2 matches at 7 bases. CDR3 length equals 15 residues. With V trimmed by 7 bases and J by 7 bases, 14 bases remained unmatched. Germline V gene sequence: CDR1 MNHEY, CDR2 SVGEGT. In nucleotides, the CDR3 is TGTGCCAGCACACCTTGGGCTAGCGGCTCTTATACGCAGTATTTT. As protein: CASTPWASGSYTQYF.

This clonotype was observed a few times. This chain links TRBV5-1 with TRBJ1-2; D may be TRBD1 (5 bases). CDR1 SGHRS and CDR2 YFSETQ come from the germline V gene. CDR3 length: 15 amino acids. The V and J ends lost 4 bases and 8 bases respectively, with 21 bases between them. The CDR3 nucleotides read TGCGCCAGCAGCCCCCCTCTGGGGCAGGGAGGCGGCTACACCTTC. Translated, it gives CASSPPLGQGGGYTF.

There are a few counts of this clonotype. This rearrangement joins TRBV18 to TRBJ2-4; 7 nucleotides align to TRBD2. With 6 bases clipped from V and 8 bases from J, the junction kept 10 bases outside the gene matches. Germline V gene lookup returns CDR1 KGHSH and CDR2 LQKENI. CDR3 size: 14 residues. The CDR3 sequence is CASSSLSGTDIQYF. The CDR3 DNA follows: TGTGCCAGCTCTAGCCTGAGCGGGACGGACATTCAGTACTTC.

Only a few counts were recorded for this clonotype. The V gene is TRBV7-2, the J gene TRBJ1-1; 7 nucleotides match TRBD1. Germline assignment: CDR1 SGHTA and CDR2 FQGNSA. CDR3 length: 15 residues. V shed 5 bases and J 3 bases; nucleotides not matched to a gene: 9. In DNA, the CDR3 is TGTGCCAGCAGCACTAGACAGGGAATGGACACTGAAGCTTTCTTT. It yields the protein CASSTRQGMDTEAFF.

This clonotype showed up many times. V gene TRBV2 combines with J gene TRBJ1-3, with D perhaps matching TRBD1 (5 bases). From germline, CDR1 is SNHLY and CDR2 FYNNEI. Trimming removed 6 bases at V and 0 bases at J, with 12 bases between. The CDR3 has 15 amino acids. CDR3 sequence reads: CASRRDRSSGNTIYF. The CDR3 DNA is TGTGCCAGCAGGAGGGACCGGAGCTCTGGAAACACCATATATTTT.

In this sample, this clonotype turned up a few times. V is TRBV7-9 and J is TRBJ2-7; perhaps D is TRBD1 or TRBD2 (5 bases each). The germline gives CDR1 SEHNR, CDR2 FQNEAQ (reference sequence). The CDR3 spans 12 residues. Trimming stripped 5 bases from V and 5 bases from J, with 10 bases between. The CDR3 spells CASSRVGDEQYF. CDR3 coding DNA: TGTGCCAGCAGCCGTGTGGGGGACGAGCAGTACTTC.